This passage covers 19 T cell receptor beta chains from one sample sequenced in a study of blood T cell repertoires in COVID-19. The method was immunoSEQ multiplex PCR; TCRdb's version includes in-frame clones alone and lacks a portion of them. The sample has some 82,000 clones; about 86% are singletons. The sequenced sample consisted of peripheral blood. The source of these receptors is an elderly man with acute or convalescent COVID-19.

The table lists this clone with a count of one. V gene TRBV10-3 combines with J gene TRBJ2-3, with 10 bases lining up with TRBD2. The CDR3 is 15 residues long. V shed 10 bases and J 0 bases; nucleotides not matched to a gene: 7. Germline CDR1 and CDR2: ENHRY and SYGVKD. In DNA, the CDR3 is TGTGCCACCTCAGGACTAGCGGATAGCACAGATACGCAGTATTTT. As protein: CATSGLADSTDTQYF.

The chain carries TRBV18 and TRBJ1-2; no reliable D call. V lost 2 bases and J lost 1, with 11 bases in between. The germline V gene encodes CDR1 KGHSH and CDR2 LQKENI. CDR3 length equals 15 residues. Here the CDR3 DNA reads TGTGCCAGCTCACCAACACGAACAGATAACTATGGCTACACCTTC. Protein: CASSPTRTDNYGYTF.

The chain couples TRBV5-1 to TRBJ2-6; D unresolved. The V gene's germline CDR1 is SGHRS and CDR2 YFSETQ. V lost 0 bases and J 1 base, leaving 11 bases between the germline ends. The CDR3 runs to 17 residues. The CDR3 region has the DNA TGCGCCAGCAGCTTGGGAGGATTGCCGTCTGGGGCCAACGTCCTGACTTTC. It is translated as CASSLGGLPSGANVLTF.

The CDR3 sequence: CASSTGQGKYSNQPQHF. CDR3 sequence (DNA): TGTGCCAGTAGTACCGGACAGGGAAAATATAGCAATCAGCCCCAGCATTTT. J is TRBJ1-5 and V is TRBV19; 8 nucleotides match TRBD1. CDR3 length: 17 residues. The trim removed 4 bases at V and 0 bases at J, leaving 8 bases unmatched. Germline V gene sequence: CDR1 LNHDA, CDR2 SQIVND (reference sequence).

This chain connects TRBV5-6 to TRBJ2-2, with 9 bases aligning to TRBD1. V lost 3 bases and J lost 3; bases outside the gene matches: 0. The CDR3 is 14 amino acids. Germline-derived CDR1 and CDR2 are SGHDT and YYEEEE. CDR3: CASSWTGDTGELFF. The CDR3 nucleotides read TGTGCCAGCAGCTGGACAGGGGACACCGGGGAGCTGTTTTTT.

V usage is TRBV28 and J usage is TRBJ2-3; D may be TRBD2 (5 bases). The germline V gene encodes CDR1 MDHEN and CDR2 SYDVKM. The V end was cut by 7 bases, the J end by 3 bases, with 17 bases between. The CDR3 length is 15 residues. DNA for the CDR3: TGTGCCAGCAAGAAAGGTTTCCGAGGGACAGATACGCAGTATTTT. This gives the protein CASKKGFRGTDTQYF. Filled out from reference TRBV28 and TRBJ2-3, the complete variable domain reads DVKVTQSSRYLVKRTGEKVFLECVQDMDHENMFWYRQDPGLGLRLIYFSYDVKMKEKGDIPEGYSVSREKKERFSLILESASTNQTSMYLCASKKGFRGTDTQYFGPGTRLTVL.

The chain has TRBV3-1 (or the pseudogene TRBV3-2) and TRBJ2-1, with 8 bases aligning to TRBD2. This CDR3 is built from 17 residues. CDR1 is LGHDT, CDR2 YNNKEL, per germline (reference sequence). V was pared by 0 bases and J by 3 bases, with 7 bases of the junction left unmatched. The DNA of the CDR3 is TGTGCCAGCAGCCAAGAGATCGGGAGGGATATCTACAATGAGCAGTTCTTC. Translated, it gives CASSQEIGRDIYNEQFF.

The chain joins TRBV11-2 to TRBJ1-1; D remains ambiguous. V was cut by 3 bases and J by 1 base, with 6 bases left in between. The CDR3 spans 13 residues. Germline V CDR1 and CDR2: SGHAT, FQNNGV. The chain's CDR3 is CASSLAQNTEAFF. In nucleotides, the CDR3 is TGTGCCAGCAGCTTGGCCCAGAACACTGAAGCTTTCTTT. Full variable domain (outside the CDR3, taken from reference TRBV11-2 and TRBJ1-1): EAGVAQSPRYKIIEKRQSVAFWCNPISGHATLYWYQQILGQGPKLLIQFQNNGVVDDSQLPKDRFSAERLKGVDSTLKIQPAKLEDSAVYLCASSLAQNTEAFFGQGTRLTVV.

The chain links TRBV5-4 to TRBJ2-1; 11 positions agree with TRBD2. Germline assignment: CDR1 SGHNT and CDR2 YYREEE (reference sequence). The CDR3 sequence is 15 residues long. The V gene end was trimmed by 4 bases and the J gene end by 3 bases; junction bases not matched to a gene: 3. The CDR3 nucleotides are TGTGCCAGCAGCGCCGGGACTAGCGGCTACAATGAGCAGTTCTTC. This codes for CASSAGTSGYNEQFF.

V usage is TRBV28 and J usage is TRBJ1-6, with D hard to call. This CDR3 has 13 amino acids. Between the trimmed V and J ends, which lost 6 bases and 9 bases, there was a span of 12 bases. CDR1 is MDHEN, CDR2 SYDVKM, per germline. CDR3 DNA sequence: TGTGCCAGCAGAGATGAGAATTCTTCACCCCTCCACTTT. It translates to CASRDENSSPLHF.

This clone has more than one count but fewer than ten. The chain has TRBV16 and TRBJ1-2; 8 nucleotides match TRBD1. The CDR3 totals 15 residues. V shed 0 bases, J shed 4 bases, and the junction held 4 bases outside the gene matches. Germline V gene data show CDR1 as KGHSY and CDR2 as FQNENV. This chain's CDR3 is CASSQSETGVYGYTF. The CDR3 DNA reads as TGTGCCAGCAGCCAATCCGAGACAGGGGTCTATGGCTACACCTTC. Using reference TRBV16 and TRBJ1-2 for the parts outside the CDR3, the full variable domain is GEEVAQTPKHLVRGEGQKAKLYCAPIKGHSYVFWYQQVLKNEFKFLISFQNENVFDETGMPKERFSAKCLPNSPCSLEIQATKLEDSAVYFCASSQSETGVYGYTFGSGTRLTVV.

The V gene is TRBV7-2, the J gene TRBJ2-7, with 9 bases identical to TRBD2. This CDR3 contains 15 residues. The V and J ends lost 4 bases and 2 bases, in that order; junction bases with no gene match: 6. CDR1 and CDR2 (germline): SGHTA, FQGNSA. CDR3 nucleotide sequence: TGTGCCAGCAGCTCAGTAGTAGCGGGAGCCTACGAGCAGTACTTC. It translates to CASSSVVAGAYEQYF. Full variable domain (rest looked up from reference TRBV7-2 and TRBJ2-7): GAGVSQSPSNKVTEKGKDVELRCDPISGHTALYWYRQSLGQGLEFLIYFQGNSAPDKSGLPSDRFSAERTGGSVSTLTIQRTQQEDSAVYLCASSSVVAGAYEQYFGPGTRLTVT.

The chain recombines TRBV28 with TRBJ2-1; 8 bases are shared with TRBD1. The CDR3 sequence is 16 residues long. J lost 3 bases, V lost 1 base, and 5 bases had no gene match. Per the germline V gene, CDR1 is MDHEN and CDR2 is SYDVKM. CDR3 in DNA: TGTGCCAGCAGTTTATCCAGGGGGCAGGTCTACAATGAGCAGTTCTTC. As protein: CASSLSRGQVYNEQFF.

This rearrangement joins TRBV9 to TRBJ2-3; TRBD2 might be the D (5 bases). The CDR3 sequence is 16 residues long. The germline V gene encodes CDR1 SGDLS and CDR2 YYNGEE. The V end was cut by 0 bases, the J end by 1 base, with 12 bases between. As DNA, the CDR3 is TGTGCCAGCAGCGTAGTTCCGGGAAGAGGCACAGATACGCAGTATTTT. This codes for CASSVVPGRGTDTQYF. Filled out from reference TRBV9 and TRBJ2-3, the complete variable domain reads DSGVTQTPKHLITATGQRVTLRCSPRSGDLSVYWYQQSLDQGLQFLIQYYNGEERAKGNILERFSAQQFPDLHSELNLSSLELGDSALYFCASSVVPGRGTDTQYFGPGTRLTVL.

The chain has TRBV2 and TRBJ2-3; D perhaps matches TRBD1 (6 bases). The CDR3 runs 15 residues. V was trimmed by 4 bases and J by 4 bases, leaving 15 bases between them. The germline gives CDR1 SNHLY, CDR2 FYNNEI. CDR3 in DNA: TGTGCCAGCAGTGGAAGAGGGGGAACAGCAGATACGCAGTATTTT. This gives the protein CASSGRGGTADTQYF. Full variable domain (missing parts from reference TRBV2 and TRBJ2-3): EPEVTQTPSHQVTQMGQEVILRCVPISNHLYFYWYRQILGQKVEFLVSFYNNEISEKSEIFDDQFSVERPDGSNFTLKIRSTKLEDSAMYFCASSGRGGTADTQYFGPGTRLTVL.

The chain carries TRBV29-1 and TRBJ2-1; the match to TRBD2 covers 9 bases. Germline CDR1 SQVTM, CDR2 ANQGSEA. Trimming removed 3 bases from V and 4 bases from J; junction bases left unmatched: 7. The CDR3 spans 15 residues. As DNA, the CDR3 is TGCAGCGTTGAGGTAGCGGGAGAGCGTTACAATGAGCAGTTCTTC. Its protein product is CSVEVAGERYNEQFF.

This clone was counted between two and nine times. The chain links TRBV18 to TRBJ2-7, with D perhaps TRBD2 (5 bases). The CDR3 extends over 15 amino acids. Trimming cost V 2 bases and J 2 bases, with 13 bases left between them. CDR1 is KGHSH and CDR2 is LQKENI in the germline V gene. The CDR3 spells CASSPRNTGTYEQYF. In DNA form, the CDR3 reads TGTGCCAGCTCACCAAGGAACACGGGAACCTACGAGCAGTACTTC. Full variable domain (rest looked up from reference TRBV18 and TRBJ2-7): NAGVMQNPRHLVRRRGQEARLRCSPMKGHSHVYWYRQLPEEGLKFMVYLQKENIIDESGMPKERFSAEFPKEGPSILRIQQVVRGDSAAYFCASSPRNTGTYEQYFGPGTRLTVT.

V gene TRBV28 combines with J gene TRBJ2-3; 13 bases align to TRBD2. The CDR3 loop spans 18 amino acids. Losses at the gene ends were 8 bases for V and 6 bases for J; bases not matched to a gene: 17. Looked up from germline, CDR1 is MDHEN and CDR2 is SYDVKM. Here the CDR3 reads CASGRGYGLAGVMDTQYF. The DNA for the CDR3 is TGTGCCAGCGGAAGGGGGTACGGACTAGCGGGAGTAATGGATACGCAGTATTTT.

The chain combines TRBV6-6 with TRBJ1-2; 7 bases are shared with TRBD1. Germline V gives CDR1 MNHNY, CDR2 SVGAGI (reference sequence). CDR3 length: 14 amino acids. With 5 bases clipped from V and 0 bases from J, the junction kept 3 bases outside the gene matches. CDR3 region: CASSNGQANYGYTF. DNA for the CDR3: TGTGCCAGCAGTAACGGACAGGCTAACTATGGCTACACCTTC.